A selection of T cell receptor beta chains follows, all from one sample in a study of prognosis after radiotherapy for stage I lung cancer. Each CDR3 protein gets one entry after TCRdb re-called the multiplex PCR reads with MiXCR. The sample has about 18,000 distinct CDR3 sequences, roughly 47% seen once. Specimen: PBMCs, collected before or after stereotactic body radiation therapy (not recorded which). These receptors were collected from a donor aged 50 or older with non-small cell lung cancer. Each CDR3 is given with its conserved first and last residue. Each record gives: J gene, D gene, V gene, clone size, CDR3 DNA, CDR3 protein. D genes are given only for firm matches. Some rows have no size entry. The others give once, few or many, or a class for an expanded clone.

TRBJ1-2 | NA | TRBV12-3/TRBV12-4 | NA | TGTGCCAGCAGTCCCTCGATCGGGGAATTGTCTAACTATGGCTACACCTTC | CASSPSIGELSNYGYTF
TRBJ2-5 | NA | TRBV7-6 | many | TGTGCCAGCAGCTTAGCAATACGACCTGTGGGGCAAGGACAAGAGACCCAGTACTTC | CASSLAIRPVGQGQETQYF
TRBJ2-2 | TRBD2 | TRBV2 | NA | TGTGCCAGCAGGAAGGTGACTAGCGGGTCCGGGGAGCTGTTTTTT | CASRKVTSGSGELFF
TRBJ2-1 | NA | TRBV12-3/TRBV12-4 | many | TGTGCCAGCAGCCCGTCAAATGAGCAGTTCTTC | CASSPSNEQFF
TRBJ2-7 | NA | TRBV29-1 | NA | TGCAGCGTTGAATATCGGGGGGCCGAGCAGTACTTC | CSVEYRGAEQYF
TRBJ1-6 | TRBD1 | TRBV5-1 | NA | TGCGCCAGCAGCTTGTGGACAGGGGGGAATTCACCCCTCCACTTT | CASSLWTGGNSPLHF
TRBJ1-4 | NA | TRBV4-1 | many | TGCGCCAGCAGCCAGCCCGTCGCGGGGAGGAAGGGTGAAAAACTGTTTTTT | CASSQPVAGRKGEKLFF
TRBJ2-3 | NA | TRBV12-3/TRBV12-4 | NA | TGTGCCAGCAGTCCCCGGACATCGGGGACTAGCACAGATACGCAGTATTTT | CASSPRTSGTSTDTQYF
TRBJ1-1 | NA | TRBV10-3 | NA | TGTGCCATCAGTGAGAGGCAGGCGAACACTGAAGCTTTCTTT | CAISERQANTEAFF
TRBJ2-5 | NA | TRBV7-3 | many | TGTGCCAGCAGCTTACGTACCGAGGAGACCCAGTACTTC | CASSLRTEETQYF
TRBJ2-5 | NA | TRBV5-4 | many | TGTGCCAGCAGCTCCCAGGGACGGAGCCAAGAGACCCAGTACTTC | CASSSQGRSQETQYF
TRBJ1-2 | NA | TRBV6-5 | medium-sized | TGTGCCAGCAGTTTGGACAGCCTAGGGGGCTACACCTTC | CASSLDSLGGYTF
TRBJ2-3 | TRBD2 | TRBV28 | NA | TGTGCCAGCAGTTCCGGGGAGCGGGAGACAGATACGCAGTATTTT | CASSSGERETDTQYF
TRBJ2-3 | NA | TRBV20-1 | NA | TGCAGTGCTAGATTGGGGGCTAGCCGGAGGGGGGCAGATACGCAGTATTTT | CSARLGASRRGADTQYF
TRBJ2-7 | NA | TRBV10-3 | many | TGTGCCATCAGGGAGACACGGACCTACGAGCAGTACTTC | CAIRETRTYEQYF
TRBJ1-3 | NA | TRBV25-1 | few | TGTGCCAGCAGTGAATCCCTTCCGGGCGTCCGGCGAGGAAACACCATATATTTT | CASSESLPGVRRGNTIYF
TRBJ2-4 | TRBD2 | TRBV10-3 | NA | TGTGCCACTCTTGGGACTAGAGGGATAGGAAACATTCAGTACTTC | CATLGTRGIGNIQYF
TRBJ2-1 | NA | TRBV6-1 | NA | TGTGCCAGCAGTCAGGTAACAGAGCAGTTCTTC | CASSQVTEQFF
TRBJ2-7 | NA | TRBV5-6 | NA | TGTGCCAGCAGCTTGGCCAGTGTCCCCTACGAGCAGTACTTC | CASSLASVPYEQYF
TRBJ2-3 | NA | TRBV2 | NA | TGTGCCATCAGTGAACTGGGCAGGGGAGGATATACGCAGTATTTT | CAISELGRGGYTQYF
TRBJ2-1 | TRBD2 | TRBV12-3/TRBV12-4 | NA | TGTGCCAGCAGTTCGAGGACTAGCTCTTCCTACAATGAGCAGTTATTC | CASSSRTSSSYNEQLF
TRBJ2-7 | NA | TRBV28 | many | TGTGCCAGCAGTCGCTACTACGAGCAGTACTTC | CASSRYYEQYF
TRBJ2-7 | NA | TRBV9 | medium-sized | TGTGCCAGCAGCCCCCGTCAGCGGGCGATGGGCGAGCAGTACTTC | CASSPRQRAMGEQYF
TRBJ1-2 | NA | TRBV4-1 | medium-sized | TGCGCCAGCAGCCAAGTGGGGGCCGGGGCGGCCCGCGGCTACACCTTC | CASSQVGAGAARGYTF
TRBJ2-5 | NA | TRBV7-8 | NA | TGTGCCAGCAGCTACCCCAGGGAGGAGACCCAGTACTTC | CASSYPREETQYF
TRBJ2-7 | NA | TRBV6-5 | medium-sized | TGTGCCAGCAGTTACTATCCAGGTCAAGCCTACGAGCAGTACTTC | CASSYYPGQAYEQYF
TRBJ2-5 | NA | TRBV9 | many | TGTGCCAGCAGCGCAAGGGACGGGGCCCAGTACTTC | CASSARDGAQYF
TRBJ2-1 | TRBD2 | TRBV27 | NA | TGTGCCAGCAGTTTAGGACTAGCAAATGAGCAGTTCTTC | CASSLGLANEQFF
TRBJ2-3 | NA | TRBV4-2 | many | TGTGCCAGCAGCCTGGGGGACGTCATGGGAGGAGATACGCAGTATTTT | CASSLGDVMGGDTQYF
TRBJ2-5 | NA | TRBV6-1 | many | TGTGCCAGCGGAGGGGGAACCCAAGAGACCCAGTACTTC | CASGGGTQETQYF
TRBJ1-1 | TRBD1 | TRBV4-1 | many | TGCGCCAGCAGCCAAGATCTAGGGACAGGGGGCACTGAAGCTTTCTTT | CASSQDLGTGGTEAFF
TRBJ1-2 | TRBD1 | TRBV6-5 | medium-sized | TGTGCCAGCAGTTACCGGGACAGTTTTGGTTACACCTTC | CASSYRDSFGYTF
TRBJ2-2 | NA | TRBV11-3 | NA | TGTGCCAGCAGCCCAGAAACCCCAGACAGCTACACCGGGGAGCTGTTTTTT | CASSPETPDSYTGELFF
TRBJ2-6 | NA | TRBV6-1 | NA | TGTGCCAGCAGAAAAGGTTTTTCTGGGGACAACGTCCTGAATTTC | CASRKGFSGDNVLNF
TRBJ2-1 | TRBD2 | TRBV6-1 | NA | TGTGCCAGCAGCCTCGGGGTAGCGGGGGGGAATGAGCAGTTCTTC | CASSLGVAGGNEQFF
TRBJ2-2 | TRBD2 | TRBV7-9 | NA | TGTGCCAGCATCCCTACTAGCGGGGGGGCCGGTGCCGGGGAGCTGTTTTTT | CASIPTSGGAGAGELFF
TRBJ2-7 | NA | TRBV6-1 | medium-sized | TGTGCCAGCAGGCAGGGGGGCCAAAATTACGAGCAGTACTTC | CASRQGGQNYEQYF